A single sample is the source of the 13 T cell receptor beta chains below, sequenced in a study of neurological immune-mediated disorders. MiXCR, run by TCRdb on the 5' RACE reads, gives a single entry per CDR3 protein. The sample includes tens of thousands of distinct CDR3 sequences, over 9% of them seen just once. Source material: PBMCs. The receptors were sampled from a man between 35 and 55 years old in good health.

On this clonotype itself: Just one base apart from a much larger clone, this may be a read error. This rearrangement joins TRBV5-1 to TRBJ2-7; 9 bases are shared with TRBD1. CDR3 length equals 13 residues. CDR1 and CDR2 (germline): SGHRS, YFSETQ. CDR3: CTSRTGQGDEQYF. CDR3 nucleotide sequence: TGCACCAGCAGAACGGGACAGGGAGATGAGCAGTACTTC.

This clonotype was seen repeatedly, ten times or more. The chain recombines TRBV7-2 with TRBJ1-1; no clear D gene. CDR3 size: 14 residues. Germline assignment: CDR1 SGHTA and CDR2 FQGNSA. The V and J ends lost 4 bases and 5 bases respectively, with 14 bases between them. Here the CDR3 reads CASSSLSPRTEAFF. The CDR3 DNA reads as TGTGCCAGCAGCTCGTTATCCCCAAGGACTGAAGCTTTCTTT.

The chain combines TRBV2 with TRBJ2-3; D gene uncertain. The CDR3 is made up of 13 amino acids. V was cut by 7 bases and J by 2 bases, with 10 bases left in between. The germline V gene encodes CDR1 SNHLY and CDR2 FYNNEI. The CDR3 protein is CASNPGSTDTQYF. The CDR3 coding sequence is TGTGCCAGCAACCCCGGGTCCACAGATACGCAGTATTTT.

This clonotype was detected ten times or more. For the CDR3, the DNA is TGTGCCAGCAGTACTAGCGGGAGACCCCATGAGCAGTTCTTC. This encodes CASSTSGRPHEQFF. The chain combines TRBV28 with TRBJ2-1, with 11 bases lining up with TRBD2. CDR3 length: 14 amino acids. CDR1 and CDR2 from the germline V gene are MDHEN and SYDVKM. V gave up 5 bases and J gave up 8 bases; unmatched junction bases: 5.

This clonotype was counted ten times or more. This chain links TRBV27 with TRBJ2-6; D gene unclear. The CDR3 has 14 amino acids. CDR1 and CDR2 from the germline V gene are MNHEY and SMNVEV (reference sequence). Trimming removed 8 bases at V and 0 bases at J, with 8 bases between. This chain's CDR3 is CASGAYSGANVLTF. CDR3 in DNA: TGTGCCAGCGGTGCTTACTCTGGGGCCAACGTCCTGACTTTC.

This clonotype has at least ten counts. V gene TRBV6-2 or TRBV6-3 combines with J gene TRBJ2-3; D is ambiguous. The CDR3 runs to 12 residues. V shed 3 bases and J shed 3 bases, with 4 bases lying between them. Germline V gives CDR1 MNHEY, CDR2 SVGEGT. The CDR3 protein is CASSYWTDTQYF. CDR3 nucleotide sequence: TGTGCCAGCAGTTATTGGACAGATACGCAGTATTTT.

Ten or more counts support this clonotype. The genes are TRBV20-1 and TRBJ2-1, with 13 bases that match TRBD2. Trimming cost V 5 bases and J 5 bases; bases outside gene matches: 3. The germline gives CDR1 DFQATT, CDR2 SNEGSKA (reference sequence). The CDR3 has 14 amino acids. The CDR3 bases are TGCAGTGCTGCACTAGCGGGGGGGAACAATGAGCAGTTCTTC. Translating gives CSAALAGGNNEQFF.

This clonotype has a count of ten or more. This chain connects TRBV3-1 to TRBJ1-1; no clear D. The CDR3 is made up of 17 amino acids. Trimming cost V 1 base and J 3 bases, with 18 bases left between them. The germline CDR1 and CDR2 sequences are LGHDT and YNNKEL (reference sequence). The CDR3 DNA follows: TGTGCCAGCAGCCAAGCCGTTGACATCGGGGTGGACACTGAAGCTTTCTTT. This gives the protein CASSQAVDIGVDTEAFF.

At least ten counts were recorded for this clonotype. The V call is TRBV12-3 or TRBV12-4, the J call TRBJ2-7; tentative D call: TRBD2 (7 bases). This CDR3 is built from 14 residues. Trimming cost V 5 bases and J 3 bases, with 14 bases left between them. The CDR3 nucleotides read TGTGCCAGCAGTCCTCCGGGGGGCCACTACGAGCAGTACTTC. It yields the protein CASSPPGGHYEQYF.

There are a few counts of this clonotype. The rearrangement links TRBV19 to TRBJ2-1; D ambiguous. Trimming removed 5 bases from V and 8 bases from J, with 10 bases in between. CDR3 size: 12 residues. Germline-derived CDR1 and CDR2 are LNHDA and SQIVND (reference sequence). CDR3 bases: TGTGCCAGTAGTCCCCTGGGCCATGAGCAGTTCTTC. Its translation: CASSPLGHEQFF.

This clonotype has at least ten counts. This chain joins TRBV27 and TRBJ2-7, with D maybe TRBD2 (5 bases). This CDR3 contains 14 residues. Trimming pared 0 bases from V and 5 bases from J, leaving 11 bases between. From germline, CDR1 is MNHEY and CDR2 SMNVEV (reference sequence). For the CDR3, the DNA is TGTGCCAGCAGTTTATCCTACCTGAGGGACGAGCAGTACTTC. It is translated as CASSLSYLRDEQYF.

This clonotype appeared many times. The chain combines TRBV5-5 with TRBJ1-3, with D tentatively TRBD1 (5 bases). Germline V gene sequence: CDR1 SGHKS, CDR2 YYEKEE (reference sequence). The length of the CDR3 is 15 residues. V lost 5 bases, J lost 0 bases, and 12 bases lay in between. This CDR3 is CASSPDSFSGNTIYF. The CDR3 nucleotides are TGTGCCAGCAGTCCAGACAGTTTCTCTGGAAACACCATATATTTT.

This clonotype occurred many times. This sequence joins TRBV20-1 and TRBJ2-7; a possible D gene is TRBD1 (6 bases). V gave up 3 bases and J gave up 2 bases, with 11 bases separating them. Germline V lookup: CDR1 DFQATT, CDR2 SNEGSKA (reference sequence). This CDR3 has 13 amino acids. This CDR3 reads CSARQGYTYEQYF. The DNA of the CDR3 is TGCAGTGCTAGGCAGGGGTATACCTACGAGCAGTACTTC.